This TCR beta chain was sequenced during a study of cytomegalovirus exposure and HLA in healthy donors. Germline assignment: CDR1 MNHEY and CDR2 SVGAGI. The CDR3 is 11 amino acids. Trimming shortened V by 8 bases and J by 6 bases, and 11 bases separated the two germline ends. It was with 60 Vbeta and 13 Jbeta primers that the PCR ran. Libraries were prepared by immunoSEQ multiplex PCR; TCRdb keeps only in-frame clonotypes and omits some of them. Among 90,000 to 110,000 clones listed, under 90% were seen once. V gene TRBV6-5 combines with J gene TRBJ2-7, with a possible D match to TRBD1 (5 bases). The TCR comes from a woman aged 25 to 39 in good health and CMV-seronegative. Sequenced material: PBMCs. The CDR3 loop reads CASYGAPEQYF. Written as DNA, the CDR3 is TGTGCCAGCTATGGGGCGCCCGAGCAGTACTTC.